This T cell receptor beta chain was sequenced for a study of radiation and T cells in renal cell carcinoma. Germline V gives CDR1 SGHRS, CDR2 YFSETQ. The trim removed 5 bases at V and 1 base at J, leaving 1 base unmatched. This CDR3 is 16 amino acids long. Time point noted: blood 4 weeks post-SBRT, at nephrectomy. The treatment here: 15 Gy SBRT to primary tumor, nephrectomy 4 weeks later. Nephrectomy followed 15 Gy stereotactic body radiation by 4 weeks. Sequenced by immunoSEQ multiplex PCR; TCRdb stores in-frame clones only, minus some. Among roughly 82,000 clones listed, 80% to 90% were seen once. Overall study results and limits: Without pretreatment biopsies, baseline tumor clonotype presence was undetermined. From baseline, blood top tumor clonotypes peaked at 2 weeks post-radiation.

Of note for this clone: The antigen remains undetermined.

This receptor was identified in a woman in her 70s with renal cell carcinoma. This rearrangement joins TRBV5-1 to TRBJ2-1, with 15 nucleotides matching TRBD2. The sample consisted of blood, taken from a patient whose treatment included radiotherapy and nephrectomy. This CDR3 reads CASRGLAGGSYNEQFF. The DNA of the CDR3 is TGCGCCAGCAGGGGACTAGCGGGGGGTTCCTACAATGAGCAGTTCTTC.